This T cell receptor (beta chain) was documented in a study of cytomegalovirus exposure and HLA in healthy donors. Study-wide findings and caveats: A missense variant in DCLRE1C was later tied to TCR beta V- and J-gene trimming. An Asian-associated ancestry cluster reportedly showed fewer N-insertions than the approximately 700-donor mean in a later analysis. In a later analysis, at a false discovery rate of 0.05, 17,000 or so TCR beta sequences matched HLA alleles. Per a later analysis, HLA-associated TCR beta chains showed more clonal expansion than other, equally common TCR beta chains.

The primer mix had 60 Vbeta and 13 Jbeta primers. TCRdb keeps only in-frame clones here, not all; method: immunoSEQ multiplex PCR. The sample gives more than 50,000 clones, about 85% of which show up once; over 8.5% is in the top ten. Germline-derived CDR1 and CDR2 are MNHNS and SASEGT. Trimming at V came to 4 bases and at J to 8 bases, leaving 12 bases not matched to a gene. The length of the CDR3 is 15 residues. This clone showed up just a few times. The antigen is undetermined. Sequenced sample: PBMCs. The chain employs TRBV6-1 and TRBJ1-2; 8 bases agree with TRBD1. This sequence was found in a female donor in good health and CMV-seronegative. DNA for the CDR3: TGTGCCAGCAGTGGCCGGGACAGGAGCCGTGGGGGCTACACCTTC. Translated: CASSGRDRSRGGYTF.